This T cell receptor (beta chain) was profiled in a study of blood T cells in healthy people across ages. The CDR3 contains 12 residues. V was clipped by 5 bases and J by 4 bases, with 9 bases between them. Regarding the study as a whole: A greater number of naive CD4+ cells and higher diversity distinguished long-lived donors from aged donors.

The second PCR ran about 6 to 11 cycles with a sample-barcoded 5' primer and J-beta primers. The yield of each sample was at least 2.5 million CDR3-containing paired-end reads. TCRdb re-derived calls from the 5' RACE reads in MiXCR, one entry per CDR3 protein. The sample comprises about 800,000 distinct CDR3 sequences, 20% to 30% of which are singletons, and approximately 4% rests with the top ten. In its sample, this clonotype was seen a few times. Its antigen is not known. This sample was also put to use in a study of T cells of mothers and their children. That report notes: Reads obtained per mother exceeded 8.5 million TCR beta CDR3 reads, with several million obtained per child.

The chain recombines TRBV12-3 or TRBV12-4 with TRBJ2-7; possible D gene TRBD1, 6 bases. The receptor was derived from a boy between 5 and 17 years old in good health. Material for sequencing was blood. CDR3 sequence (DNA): TGTGCCAGCAGTAAGGGGGTTTACGAGCAGTACTTC. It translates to CASSKGVYEQYF.